This T cell receptor (beta chain) comes out of a study of Ad26.COV2.S vaccination and SARS-CoV-2 variants. Germline V gene lookup returns CDR1 LGHNA and CDR2 YSLEER. V lost 0 bases, J lost 6 bases, and 23 bases lay in between. The CDR3 contains 18 residues. Treatment given: some 20 received Ad26.COV2.S at low or high dose, single or two shots; about 5 received placebo; per-sample allocation not given. After the first vaccine or placebo injection, samples were drawn on day 63. Some clones are missing from TCRdb's copy, which holds only in-frame ones; the method was immunoSEQ multiplex PCR. Of about 420,000 clones detected, 88% appear once; the ten largest clones hold around 3.6%.

The source material was peripheral blood, sampled in a trial of Ad26.COV2.S vaccine versus placebo. The chain couples TRBV4-3 to TRBJ1-2; tentative D call: TRBD1 (5 bases). This TCR came from a person between 18 and 59 years old who received the Ad26.COV2.S COVID-19 vaccine or a placebo. In nucleotides, the CDR3 is TGCGCCAGCAGCCAAGATTATGCCGTGACAGTCGTACCGCATGGCTACACCTTC. Protein: CASSQDYAVTVVPHGYTF.